The present TCR beta chain was sequenced within a study of identifying expanded T cells in peripheral blood. Study-level points and caveats: Variance in clone template counts between approximately two-week samples significantly increased with total template count across all healthy donors. Differentially abundant clones: about 1.2 between replicates, 16.4 at roughly 2 weeks, over 18 at four.

Clones were read by immunoSEQ multiplex PCR, and TCRdb kept only the in-frame ones, dropping some. Of about 63,000 clones in the sample, approximately 82% are singletons; the top ten hold 15% to 20%. Comments on this clone: Its specificity is unknown.

Healthy donors had no documented immune events, such as infections, while sampled. Specimen: blood. The source is a person aged 18 to 75 in good health.

The CDR3 DNA follows: TGCGCCAGCAGCCACCTAGCGGGAGGGGGCTACAATGAGCAGTTCTTC. Protein product: CASSHLAGGGYNEQFF. The chain recombines TRBV4-1 with TRBJ2-1; 12 nucleotides line up with TRBD2. The CDR3 covers 16 residues. Trimming removed 3 bases from V and 3 bases from J; junction bases left unmatched: 3. The germline gives CDR1 MGHRA, CDR2 YSYEKL.